Sequencing of this TCR beta chain was carried out in a study of blood T cell repertoires in COVID-19. Study information: Samples came from the United States, Italy and Spain, spanning acute and convalescent COVID-19.

The study drew participants aged about 18 to 89 years from fewer than 30 US areas. Cohort placement rested on clinical history that participants reported themselves. In the original workflow: Estimation of nucleated cell counts was performed using reference gene primer amplification. Libraries were prepared by immunoSEQ multiplex PCR; TCRdb keeps only in-frame clonotypes and omits some of them. From that table come the V and J calls and clone size; the DNA was used to work out D and trimming. Of roughly 250,000 clones detected, roughly 86% appear once; the ten largest clones hold around 3.3%. The table lists this clone with a count of one. What was sequenced was PBMCs or T cells enriched from blood (not recorded which). This TCR came from a woman aged 40 to 55 with acute COVID-19.

The DNA of the CDR3 is TGTGCCAGCAGCCTTCCCAAGGGCGGGAGGGGCACAGATACGCAGTATTTT. Amino acid sequence: CASSLPKGGRGTDTQYF. V is TRBV9 and J is TRBJ2-3, with 9 nucleotides matching TRBD2. This CDR3 is built from 17 residues. V lost 4 bases and J lost 1; bases outside the gene matches: 10. The germline CDR1 and CDR2 sequences are SGDLS and YYNGEE.